These 5 T cell receptor beta chains were all obtained from the same sample, sequenced in a study of metastatic and nonmetastatic thyroid tumors. TCRdb re-analyzed the PCR reads using MiXCR. The table has roughly 35,000 clones, around a sixth seen once. Not a single patient had been given any form of treatment at any point before undergoing thyroid surgery. What was sequenced was blood. The receptor set was obtained from a female donor with papillary thyroid cancer or a benign thyroid nodule (not recorded which). Some clones in this sample may be carry-over from other donors' samples.

This clone came up many times. This rearrangement joins TRBV5-1 to TRBJ1-2; 8 nucleotides match TRBD1. The CDR3 spans 16 residues. The germline CDR1 and CDR2 sequences are SGHRS and YFSETQ. V dropped 5 bases and J dropped 2; count of bases not matched to a gene: 11. This CDR3 reads CASSRSGQANNYGYTF. The CDR3, as DNA: TGCGCCAGCAGTCGATCGGGACAGGCGAACAACTATGGCTACACCTTC.

This clone appeared many times. The V call is TRBV28, the J call TRBJ1-5; 7 bases line up with TRBD1. The V gene's germline CDR1 is MDHEN and CDR2 SYDVKM. The V segment lost 3 bases and the J segment 0 bases; nucleotides outside the gene matches: 2. This CDR3 has 15 residues. The CDR3 sequence: CASSFRTGSNQPQHF. The CDR3, as DNA: TGTGCCAGCAGTTTTAGGACAGGTAGCAATCAGCCCCAGCATTTT. The whole variable domain, remainder taken from reference TRBV28 and TRBJ1-5, is DVKVTQSSRYLVKRTGEKVFLECVQDMDHENMFWYRQDPGLGLRLIYFSYDVKMKEKGDIPEGYSVSREKKERFSLILESASTNQTSMYLCASSFRTGSNQPQHFGDGTRLSIL.

This clone was observed at least ten times. V usage is TRBV20-1 and J usage is TRBJ2-7, with 8 positions matching TRBD1. The CDR3 is 13 amino acids. CDR1 and CDR2 (germline): DFQATT, SNEGSKA (reference sequence). The ends lost 5 bases at V and 1 base at J; junction bases unmatched: 4. The CDR3 nucleotides read TGCAGTGCTCATGACAGGGGTTCCTACGAGCAGTACTTC. As protein: CSAHDRGSYEQYF.

This clone was detected ten times or more. This CDR3 reads CATSDRRTATDTQYF. Here the CDR3 DNA reads TGTGCCACCAGTGACCGCCGGACAGCCACAGATACGCAGTATTTT. The V and J genes are TRBV24-1 and TRBJ2-3, with a possible D match to TRBD1 (6 bases). This CDR3 is 15 amino acids long. V dropped 4 bases and J dropped 2 bases, with 12 bases sitting between them. CDR1 is KGHDR, CDR2 SFDVKD, per germline.

Ten or more counts support this clone. The rearrangement links TRBV9 to TRBJ1-2; 9 nucleotides agree with TRBD1. This CDR3 has 15 amino acids. Germline assignment: CDR1 SGDLS and CDR2 YYNGEE. V lost 4 bases and J lost 8; bases outside the gene matches: 12. CDR3 protein: CASSLSPGQGSGYTF. The CDR3 DNA reads as TGTGCCAGCAGCCTCTCCCCGGGACAGGGCAGCGGCTACACCTTC.